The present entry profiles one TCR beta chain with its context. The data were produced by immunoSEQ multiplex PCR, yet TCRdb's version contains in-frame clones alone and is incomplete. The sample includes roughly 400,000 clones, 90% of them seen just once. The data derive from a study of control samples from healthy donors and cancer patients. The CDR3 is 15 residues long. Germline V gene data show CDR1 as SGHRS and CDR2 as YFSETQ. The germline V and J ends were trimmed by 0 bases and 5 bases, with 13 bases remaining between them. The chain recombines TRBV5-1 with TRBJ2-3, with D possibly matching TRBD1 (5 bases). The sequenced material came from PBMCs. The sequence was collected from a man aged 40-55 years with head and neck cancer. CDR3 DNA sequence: TGCGCCAGCAGCTTGGAGTCAGGGCGAGGAGATACGCAGTATTTT. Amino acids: CASSLESGRGDTQYF.